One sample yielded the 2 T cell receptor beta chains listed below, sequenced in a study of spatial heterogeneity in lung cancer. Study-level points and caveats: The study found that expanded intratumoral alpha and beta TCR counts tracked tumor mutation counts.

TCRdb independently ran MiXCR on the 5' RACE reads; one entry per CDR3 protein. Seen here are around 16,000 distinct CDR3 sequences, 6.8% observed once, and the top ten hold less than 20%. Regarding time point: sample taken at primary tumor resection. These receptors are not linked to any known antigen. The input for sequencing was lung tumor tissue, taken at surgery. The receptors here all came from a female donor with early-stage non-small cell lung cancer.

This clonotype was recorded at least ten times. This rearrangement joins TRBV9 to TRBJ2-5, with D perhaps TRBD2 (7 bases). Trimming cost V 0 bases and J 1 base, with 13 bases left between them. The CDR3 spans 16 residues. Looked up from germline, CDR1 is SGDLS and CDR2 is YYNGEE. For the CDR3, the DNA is TGTGCCAGCAGCGTAGGTCGGGGGGCCTTCCAAGAGACCCAGTACTTC. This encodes CASSVGRGAFQETQYF.

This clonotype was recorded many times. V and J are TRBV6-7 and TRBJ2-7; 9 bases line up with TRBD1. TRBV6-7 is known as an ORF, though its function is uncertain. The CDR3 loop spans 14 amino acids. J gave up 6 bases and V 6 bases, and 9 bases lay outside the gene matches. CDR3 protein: CASRLGQGRSEQYF. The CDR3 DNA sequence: TGTGCCAGCAGATTGGGACAGGGACGTTCCGAGCAGTACTTC.